The source of this T cell receptor (beta chain) is a study of cytomegalovirus exposure and HLA in healthy donors. Regarding the study as a whole: In a later analysis, V- and J-gene trimming of beta chains associated with a DCLRE1C missense variant, replicated independently. Earlier results showed most TCR beta V segments being productive about 87% or about 30% of the time. As was reported, the classifier diagnosed cytomegalovirus status with high specificity and sensitivity.

There were likely unrecorded immune exposures, though donors were nominally healthy when sampled. Germline values: CDR1 GTSNPN, CDR2 SVGIG (reference sequence). V trimming: 5 bases; J trimming: 2 bases; junction bases outside the gene matches: 12. This CDR3 comprises 15 residues. Both 60 Vbeta primers and 13 Jbeta primers went into the PCR. Generated by immunoSEQ multiplex PCR, the TCRdb table keeps only in-frame clones and is missing some. The table includes about 110,000 clones, approximately 79% detected once. This clone occurred a few times. Its antigen is unidentified. Sequenced material: PBMCs. The sequence derives from a woman between 40 and 55 years old in good health and CMV-seropositive. The J gene is TRBJ2-7, the V gene TRBV30; TRBD1 matches at 7 bases. The CDR3 region is CAWAGWGTEPYEQYF. The CDR3 nucleotides are TGTGCCTGGGCCGGGTGGGGGACAGAGCCCTACGAGCAGTACTTC.